This passage covers 3 T cell receptor beta chains from one sample sequenced in a study of metastatic and nonmetastatic thyroid tumors. From the PCR reads, TCRdb re-called clones with MiXCR. In the table there are approximately 15,000 clones, less than 25% of which are singletons. Every patient was untreated before thyroid surgery. The specimen was adjacent normal tissue. All receptors derive from a female donor with papillary thyroid cancer or a benign thyroid nodule (not recorded which). Some clones in this sample may be carry-over from other donors' samples.

By share of the sample, this clone is medium-sized (0.01 to 0.1%). This chain links TRBV24-1 with TRBJ2-2; 9 nucleotides agree with TRBD1. The germline CDR1 and CDR2 sequences are KGHDR and SFDVKD. V lost 3 bases to trimming and J lost 5 bases; unmatched junction nucleotides: 6. This CDR3 contains 16 residues. As DNA, the CDR3 is TGTGCCACCAGTGATCCACAGGGGGCATGGACCGGGGAGCTGTTTTTT. Its protein product is CATSDPQGAWTGELFF.

This clone was recorded a few times. The chain employs TRBV28 and TRBJ1-1; weak D call: TRBD1 (5 bases). This CDR3 has 15 residues. Germline V CDR1 and CDR2: MDHEN, SYDVKM. V was trimmed by 3 bases and J by 4 bases, leaving 15 bases between them. CDR3 residues: CASSLFRGGATEAFF. Here the CDR3 DNA reads TGTGCCAGCAGTTTGTTCCGGGGAGGGGCCACTGAAGCTTTCTTT.

Judged by abundance, this clone is medium-sized (0.01 to 0.1%). This rearrangement joins TRBV28 to TRBJ1-1; D uncertain. This CDR3 region has 12 residues. The germline V gene has CDR1 MDHEN and CDR2 SYDVKM. V lost 2 bases to trimming and J lost 1 base, with 2 bases between them. The CDR3 region is CASSLGNTEAFF. In nucleotides, the CDR3 is TGTGCCAGCAGTTTAGGGAACACTGAAGCTTTCTTT. Combining the CDR3 with reference TRBV28 and TRBJ1-1 gives the whole variable domain DVKVTQSSRYLVKRTGEKVFLECVQDMDHENMFWYRQDPGLGLRLIYFSYDVKMKEKGDIPEGYSVSREKKERFSLILESASTNQTSMYLCASSLGNTEAFFGQGTRLTVV.